A selection of T cell receptor beta chains follows, all from one sample in a study of shared T cell receptors in the human thymus. Sequenced by immunoSEQ multiplex PCR; TCRdb stores in-frame clones only, minus some. The sample carries about 380,000 clones, roughly 94% recorded once. Sample: thymocytes. Receptors originate from a human donor. Both conserved end residues are part of each CDR3. Fields, in order: clone size, V gene, J gene, D gene, CDR3 DNA, CDR3 protein. D genes are given only for firm matches. Not every row has a clone size; where given, it reads once, few, many or a size class.

clone size: once; V gene: TRBV7-6; J gene: TRBJ2-1; D gene: TRBD2; CDR3 DNA: TGTGCCAGCAGCTTAGTAGAAACACCCGGGGGAGGGAGAACCTACAATGAGCAGTTCTTC; CDR3 protein: CASSLVETPGGGRTYNEQFF
clone size: once; V gene: TRBV10-2; J gene: TRBJ2-1; D gene: TRBD2; CDR3 DNA: TGCGCCAGCAGTGAGGGGGGACTAGCGGGAGCTAGTTCCTACAATGAGCAGTTCTTC; CDR3 protein: CASSEGGLAGASSYNEQFF
clone size: -; V gene: TRBV18; J gene: TRBJ1-3; D gene: TRBD1; CDR3 DNA: TGTGCCAGCTCATTTTGGACAGGGGGCATTGAAAACACCATATATTTT; CDR3 protein: CASSFWTGGIENTIYF
clone size: -; V gene: TRBV5-8; J gene: TRBJ1-5; D gene: -; CDR3 DNA: TGTGCCAGCAGCCAAAAGCAAACAGGAAAGTTGGGCCAGCCCCAGCATTTT; CDR3 protein: CASSQKQTGKLGQPQHF
clone size: -; V gene: TRBV5-1; J gene: TRBJ2-7; D gene: -; CDR3 DNA: TGCGCCAGCAGCATAGACAGTCCCTACGAGCAGTACTTC; CDR3 protein: CASSIDSPYEQYF
clone size: once; V gene: TRBV27; J gene: TRBJ2-7; D gene: -; CDR3 DNA: TGTGCCAGCAGTTTATCTATATACCCGGCCGAGCAGTACTTC; CDR3 protein: CASSLSIYPAEQYF
clone size: -; V gene: TRBV5-5; J gene: TRBJ2-5; D gene: -; CDR3 DNA: TGTGCCAGCAGCTTGGAGGGATCCCAGGAGACCCAGTACTTC; CDR3 protein: CASSLEGSQETQYF
clone size: -; V gene: TRBV19; J gene: TRBJ1-5; D gene: TRBD1; CDR3 DNA: TGTGCCAGTAGTAGGACCGGGACAGGTAGCAATCAGCCCCAGCATTTT; CDR3 protein: CASSRTGTGSNQPQHF
clone size: -; V gene: TRBV10-2; J gene: TRBJ2-3; D gene: -; CDR3 DNA: TGCGCCAGCAGTGAACTGGAGTACGGCACAGATACGCAGTATTTT; CDR3 protein: CASSELEYGTDTQYF
clone size: -; V gene: TRBV11-2; J gene: TRBJ2-7; D gene: -; CDR3 DNA: TGTGCCAGCAGCTTATCTAACGGGGGCAGCTCCTACGAGCAGTACTTC; CDR3 protein: CASSLSNGGSSYEQYF
clone size: -; V gene: TRBV5-8; J gene: TRBJ1-1; D gene: -; CDR3 DNA: TGTGCCAGCAGCCTTTGGATGAAAAGTGAAGCTTTCTTT; CDR3 protein: CASSLWMKSEAFF
clone size: -; V gene: TRBV28; J gene: TRBJ1-1; D gene: -; CDR3 DNA: TGTGCCAGCACCCGACGAGGTAGGCCTGAAGCTTTCTTT; CDR3 protein: CASTRRGRPEAFF
clone size: once; V gene: TRBV5-1; J gene: TRBJ1-1; D gene: -; CDR3 DNA: TGCGCCAGCAGCGTTTTGGCCCATTCTGAAACTGAAGCTTTCTTT; CDR3 protein: CASSVLAHSETEAFF
clone size: -; V gene: TRBV7-8; J gene: TRBJ2-7; D gene: TRBD2; CDR3 DNA: TGTGCCAGCAGCCTAGTACTAGCGGAGACCTACGAGCAGTACTTC; CDR3 protein: CASSLVLAETYEQYF
clone size: -; V gene: TRBV11-3; J gene: TRBJ2-2; D gene: TRBD2; CDR3 DNA: TGTGCCAGCACCCCAGGAGGGACTAGCGGGAGTAACACCGGGGAGCTGTTTTTT; CDR3 protein: CASTPGGTSGSNTGELFF
clone size: -; V gene: TRBV5-1; J gene: TRBJ2-1; D gene: TRBD2; CDR3 DNA: TGCGCCAGCAGCTCCACTAGCGCCAAGTGGTACAATGAGCAGTTCTTC; CDR3 protein: CASSSTSAKWYNEQFF
clone size: once; V gene: TRBV28; J gene: TRBJ1-3; D gene: -; CDR3 DNA: TGTGCCAGCAGTTTAGTCCAGGGCGGGTCTGGAAACACCATATATTTT; CDR3 protein: CASSLVQGGSGNTIYF
clone size: -; V gene: TRBV18; J gene: TRBJ2-7; D gene: TRBD2; CDR3 DNA: TGTGCCAGCTCACGACCCGCTAGCGGGATCTACGAGCAGTACTTC; CDR3 protein: CASSRPASGIYEQYF
clone size: once; V gene: TRBV7-7; J gene: TRBJ2-5; D gene: TRBD2; CDR3 DNA: TGTGCCAGCAGCTTGACTAGCGGTGAGCAAGAGACCCAGTACTTC; CDR3 protein: CASSLTSGEQETQYF
clone size: once; V gene: TRBV10-3; J gene: TRBJ2-3; D gene: TRBD2; CDR3 DNA: TGTGCCGCCCCTCCGCAGGAACTAGCGGGAGGGCTCACAGATACGCAGTATTTT; CDR3 protein: CAAPPQELAGGLTDTQYF
clone size: once; V gene: TRBV5-4; J gene: TRBJ1-2; D gene: -; CDR3 DNA: TGTGCCAGCAGCTTGCCCAGGGGCAAGGGCTATGGCTACACCTTC; CDR3 protein: CASSLPRGKGYGYTF
clone size: -; V gene: TRBV11-1; J gene: TRBJ2-5; D gene: -; CDR3 DNA: TGTGCCAGCACTGAACACCAACAAGAGACCCAGTACTTC; CDR3 protein: CASTEHQQETQYF
clone size: -; V gene: TRBV4-1; J gene: TRBJ2-1; D gene: -; CDR3 DNA: TGCGCCAGCAGCCAACTCCCACCTTTCGGGGGACCTGGAAACAATGAGCAGTTCTTC; CDR3 protein: CASSQLPPFGGPGNNEQFF
clone size: -; V gene: TRBV15; J gene: TRBJ2-1; D gene: TRBD2; CDR3 DNA: TGTGCCACCAGCAGGGACCTCTCGGGACTAGCGGTCCTCGTGAGCTCCTACAATGAGCAGTTCTTC; CDR3 protein: CATSRDLSGLAVLVSSYNEQFF
clone size: -; V gene: TRBV6-5; J gene: TRBJ1-5; D gene: -; CDR3 DNA: TGTGCCAGCAGTTACTCGGGGAGGGAGGGACAGCCCCAGCATTTT; CDR3 protein: CASSYSGREGQPQHF
clone size: -; V gene: TRBV15; J gene: TRBJ2-1; D gene: TRBD1; CDR3 DNA: TGTGCCACCAGCAGAGAGGCAGGGGGCAACAATGAGCAGTTCTTC; CDR3 protein: CATSREAGGNNEQFF
clone size: -; V gene: TRBV5-1; J gene: TRBJ2-2; D gene: TRBD2; CDR3 DNA: TGCGCCAGCGTCGCTAGCGGGAGGACCGAACTCGACACCGGGGAGCTGTTTTTT; CDR3 protein: CASVASGRTELDTGELFF
clone size: few; V gene: TRBV9; J gene: TRBJ1-2; D gene: -; CDR3 DNA: TGTGCCAGCAGCGTAGGTCCCAGGAACCCTTATGGCTACACCTTC; CDR3 protein: CASSVGPRNPYGYTF
clone size: -; V gene: TRBV30; J gene: TRBJ1-3; D gene: TRBD1; CDR3 DNA: TGTGCCTGGAAAGGGGACACAGGGGAAAGGGGCACCATATATTTT; CDR3 protein: CAWKGDTGERGTIYF
clone size: -; V gene: TRBV9; J gene: TRBJ1-4; D gene: TRBD1; CDR3 DNA: TGTGCCAGCAGCGCAGAACGGGACAGGGAAGCTGCAAAACTGTTTTTT; CDR3 protein: CASSAERDREAAKLFF
clone size: -; V gene: TRBV28; J gene: TRBJ1-2; D gene: TRBD1; CDR3 DNA: TGTGCCAGCAGTTTTCTCGGGACAGGGGGCGTTGGCTACACCTTC; CDR3 protein: CASSFLGTGGVGYTF
clone size: -; V gene: TRBV10-1; J gene: TRBJ2-7; D gene: TRBD2; CDR3 DNA: TGCGCCAGCAGTGCTAGCGGTTCCTCCTACGAGCAGTACTTC; CDR3 protein: CASSASGSSYEQYF
clone size: -; V gene: TRBV27; J gene: TRBJ2-7; D gene: -; CDR3 DNA: TGTGCCAGCAGTTTATATTCATCCGGCGGGTACGAGCAGTACTTC; CDR3 protein: CASSLYSSGGYEQYF
clone size: once; V gene: TRBV7-9; J gene: TRBJ2-2; D gene: TRBD2; CDR3 DNA: TGTGCCAGCAGCTTAGCCCCTCGGCTAGCGGGAAGGACCGGGGAGCTGTTTTTT; CDR3 protein: CASSLAPRLAGRTGELFF
clone size: -; V gene: TRBV28; J gene: TRBJ2-2; D gene: TRBD2; CDR3 DNA: TGTGCCAGCAGTTCCCTAGCGGGAGATTCAACCGGGGAGCTGTTTTTT; CDR3 protein: CASSSLAGDSTGELFF
clone size: -; V gene: TRBV5-1; J gene: TRBJ2-7; D gene: -; CDR3 DNA: TGCGCCAGCAGCCCCTTATACGAGCAGTACTTC; CDR3 protein: CASSPLYEQYF
clone size: -; V gene: TRBV19; J gene: TRBJ2-1; D gene: -; CDR3 DNA: TGTGCCAGTACGCGGAGTCCTCCCTACAATGAGCAGTTCTTC; CDR3 protein: CASTRSPPYNEQFF
clone size: -; V gene: TRBV6-1; J gene: TRBJ1-1; D gene: TRBD1; CDR3 DNA: TGTGCCAGCAGTGAATCTGTTTCAGGGGGCAGAGCTTTCTTT; CDR3 protein: CASSESVSGGRAFF
clone size: -; V gene: TRBV6-7; J gene: TRBJ2-3; D gene: TRBD2; CDR3 DNA: TGTGCCAGCTTGACGAGGGCTAGCGGGAGGAGTTGGCCAATCACAGATACGCAGTATTTT; CDR3 protein: CASLTRASGRSWPITDTQYF
clone size: -; V gene: TRBV7-3; J gene: TRBJ2-6; D gene: TRBD1; CDR3 DNA: TGTGCCAGCAGCTTAAGTTCAGGGGGCGCAGGAGGGGCCAACGTCCTGACTTTC; CDR3 protein: CASSLSSGGAGGANVLTF
clone size: -; V gene: TRBV28; J gene: TRBJ2-5; D gene: -; CDR3 DNA: TGTGCCAGCAGGACCCCAGGGGTCCAAGAGACCCAGTACTTC; CDR3 protein: CASRTPGVQETQYF
clone size: -; V gene: TRBV18; J gene: TRBJ2-6; D gene: TRBD1; CDR3 DNA: TGTGCCAGCTCGTCAGACAGGGGGTCTGGGGCCAACGTCCTGACTTTC; CDR3 protein: CASSSDRGSGANVLTF
clone size: -; V gene: TRBV28; J gene: TRBJ1-5; D gene: TRBD1; CDR3 DNA: TGTGCCAGCACGTGCTGTGGGACAGAAAGCAATCAGCCCCAGCATTTT; CDR3 protein: CASTCCGTESNQPQHF
clone size: -; V gene: TRBV28; J gene: TRBJ2-3; D gene: -; CDR3 DNA: TGTGCCAGCAGTACTCTAGGTCACGGCACAGATACGCAGTATTTT; CDR3 protein: CASSTLGHGTDTQYF
clone size: -; V gene: TRBV6-5; J gene: TRBJ1-1; D gene: -; CDR3 DNA: TGTGCCAGCAGTCACAGGTCCATGAACACTGAAGCTTTCTTT; CDR3 protein: CASSHRSMNTEAFF
clone size: -; V gene: TRBV28; J gene: TRBJ2-1; D gene: TRBD1; CDR3 DNA: TGTGCCAGCAGTCTTCCGGGACAGGGGGCCAATGAGCAGTTCTTC; CDR3 protein: CASSLPGQGANEQFF
clone size: -; V gene: TRBV4-3; J gene: TRBJ2-5; D gene: -; CDR3 DNA: TGCGCCAGCAGCCAAAATGGACAGCTCCAAGAGACCCAGTACTTC; CDR3 protein: CASSQNGQLQETQYF
clone size: -; V gene: TRBV19; J gene: TRBJ2-1; D gene: TRBD1; CDR3 DNA: TGTGCCAGTAGTACCCGACAGGGTAGTTACAATGAGCAGTTCTTC; CDR3 protein: CASSTRQGSYNEQFF
clone size: -; V gene: TRBV28; J gene: TRBJ2-2; D gene: TRBD2; CDR3 DNA: TGTGCCAGCAGTTTGGGGGAACTAGCGGGGAGCACCGGGGAGCTGTTTTTT; CDR3 protein: CASSLGELAGSTGELFF
clone size: -; V gene: TRBV5-1; J gene: TRBJ1-5; D gene: -; CDR3 DNA: TGCGCCAGCAGCTTGGCTGGGGGGGACATATCTCAGCCCCAGCATTTT; CDR3 protein: CASSLAGGDISQPQHF
clone size: -; V gene: TRBV29-1; J gene: TRBJ1-2; D gene: -; CDR3 DNA: TGCAGCGTTGAAGATGAAGAGGTTGGGTCCTATGGCTACACCTTC; CDR3 protein: CSVEDEEVGSYGYTF
clone size: once; V gene: TRBV7-2; J gene: TRBJ1-1; D gene: -; CDR3 DNA: TGTGCCAGCAGCTCTCCGATGGGTCCCAGGGATGACACTGAAGCTTTCTTT; CDR3 protein: CASSSPMGPRDDTEAFF
clone size: -; V gene: TRBV5-6; J gene: TRBJ1-1; D gene: -; CDR3 DNA: TGTGCCAGCAGTCTCGACAGGCCAAACACTGAAGCTTTCTTT; CDR3 protein: CASSLDRPNTEAFF
clone size: -; V gene: TRBV28; J gene: TRBJ2-1; D gene: -; CDR3 DNA: TGTGCCAGCAGTCCCGACTGGGTGCGGGGTAGCTCCTACAATGAGCAGTTCTTC; CDR3 protein: CASSPDWVRGSSYNEQFF
clone size: -; V gene: TRBV19; J gene: TRBJ2-7; D gene: TRBD2; CDR3 DNA: TGTGCCAGTAGTATTCGCGGGACTAGCGTAGGCTACTACGAGCAGTACTTC; CDR3 protein: CASSIRGTSVGYYEQYF